Presented here are 15 T cell receptor beta chains from one specimen sequenced in a study of beta chain features in type 1 diabetes. The study reverse transcribed the entire isolated RNA, so it sequenced expressed TCRB transcripts. Data came from immunoSEQ multiplex PCR; TCRdb stores just in-frame clones and leaves some out. The sample records 300,000 to 400,000 clones, roughly 8% being singletons. The material sequenced was central memory CD4+ T cells from blood. Source of these receptors: a woman under 30 in good health.

This clone appeared a few times. The chain couples TRBV4-3 to TRBJ1-1, with D possibly matching TRBD1 (5 bases). The germline V gene has CDR1 LGHNA and CDR2 YSLEER. With 0 bases removed from V and 4 bases from J, the gap between germline ends came to 9 bases. The CDR3 sequence is 14 residues long. The CDR3 nucleotides are TGCGCCAGCAGCCAAGAGCCAGGGAGCACTGAAGCTTTCTTT. Translated: CASSQEPGSTEAFF.

This clone was detected a few times. The sample has other DNA sequences that encode this CDR3 too. The chain employs TRBV20-1 and TRBJ2-5; D not resolved. The CDR3 contains 11 residues. V lost 2 bases and J lost 3, with 4 bases in between. The germline V gene encodes CDR1 DFQATT and CDR2 SNEGSKA (reference sequence). CDR3 region: CSARLEETQYF. DNA for the CDR3: TGCAGTGCTAGACTGGAAGAGACCCAGTACTTC.

The sample holds many counts of this clone. A junction boundary mismatches the germline segment, possibly from a read error. The chain joins TRBV28 to TRBJ1-4; TRBD1 matches at 8 bases. This CDR3 is 12 amino acids long. Germline assignment: CDR1 MDHEN and CDR2 SYDVKM. The CDR3 nucleotides read TGTGCCAGCAGTCTAAAATCCGGGACAGGACATTTT. This gives the protein CASSLKSGTGHF.

CDR3 nucleotides: TGTGCTAGTGGTTTGGGTCCGGAATACGAGCAGTACTTC. This gives the protein CASGLGPEYEQYF. This rearrangement joins TRBV12-5 to TRBJ2-7; no definite D call. This CDR3 comprises 13 residues. Trimming removed 1 base from V and 4 bases from J, with 8 bases in between. CDR1 LGHNT and CDR2 FRNRAP come from the germline V gene.

This clone occurred a few times. DNA of the CDR3: TGTGCCAGCACCAACCAGGGGGCGCCTTACGAGCAGTACTTC. It codes for CASTNQGAPYEQYF. This chain links TRBV28 with TRBJ2-7; TRBD1 agrees at 8 bases. CDR3 length equals 14 residues. The germline V gene encodes CDR1 MDHEN and CDR2 SYDVKM. Germline trimming cut 7 bases from V and 4 bases from J; bases unmatched to any gene: 9.

A remark on this clone: Given a far larger clone just one base away, this is likely a sequencing read error. The chain employs TRBV29-1 and TRBJ2-5; D is unresolved. The V gene's germline CDR1 is SQVTM and CDR2 ANQGSEA. V was trimmed by 7 bases and J by 2 bases, leaving 17 bases between them. CDR3 size: 14 residues. This chain's CDR3 is CSADVGVQQETQYF. CDR3 bases: TGCAGCGCCGACGTGGGTGTGCAACAAGAGACCCAGTACTTC.

This clone appeared a few times. The chain joins TRBV14 to TRBJ2-3; D is possibly TRBD2 (5 bases). This CDR3 has 17 amino acids. Trimming took off 0 bases at V and 6 bases at J, with 19 bases between the two ends. Germline CDR1 and CDR2: SGHDN and FVKESK. The CDR3 protein is CASSQDPAGFRPDTQYF. The CDR3 nucleotides are TGTGCCAGCAGCCAAGACCCGGCGGGCTTCCGACCGGATACGCAGTATTTT. Full variable domain (outside the CDR3, taken from reference TRBV14 and TRBJ2-3): EAGVTQFPSHSVIEKGQTVTLRCDPISGHDNLYWYRRVMGKEIKFLLHFVKESKQDESGMPNNRFLAERTGGTYSTLKVQPAELEDSGVYFCASSQDPAGFRPDTQYFGPGTRLTVL.

This clone occurred a few times. This rearrangement joins TRBV2 to TRBJ1-4, with 10 bases lining up with TRBD1. CDR3 length: 19 residues. In germline, CDR1 is SNHLY, CDR2 FYNNEI. J lost 6 bases, V lost 6 bases, and 19 bases had no gene match. The CDR3 region has the DNA TGTGCCAGCAGCCCCGGGACAGGGGTTTCGGCTTCGGGGGATGAAAAACTGTTTTTT. Translated: CASSPGTGVSASGDEKLFF.

The chain uses TRBV5-1 and TRBJ2-7; tentatively, D is TRBD1 (6 bases). Germline values: CDR1 SGHRS, CDR2 YFSETQ. This CDR3 is 13 amino acids long. Trimming left V 5 bases short and J 2 bases short, with 11 bases between. The CDR3 DNA sequence: TGCGCCAGCAGTAGTGGACAGACCTACGAGCAGTACTTC. Its translation is CASSSGQTYEQYF.

The chain joins TRBV27 to TRBJ1-1; no clear D. The germline V gene has CDR1 MNHEY and CDR2 SMNVEV (reference sequence). This CDR3 region has 14 residues. V shed 2 bases and J shed 2 bases, with 9 bases lying between them. The CDR3 spells CASSLRVKNTEAFF. The CDR3 DNA sequence: TGTGCCAGCAGTTTACGGGTGAAAAACACTGAAGCTTTCTTT.

This rearrangement joins TRBV5-1 to TRBJ1-4; a possible D gene is TRBD1 (6 bases). The CDR3 is 15 residues long. The V and J ends lost 4 bases and 8 bases respectively, with 18 bases between them. Germline V gene sequence: CDR1 SGHRS, CDR2 YFSETQ. The DNA for the CDR3 is TGCGCCAGCAGCCGGGAAGGGGGATCGGTAGAAAAACTGTTTTTT. This sequence encodes CASSREGGSVEKLFF.

The chain is built from TRBV28 and TRBJ1-2, with D maybe TRBD1 (5 bases). Trimming removed 6 bases at V and 2 bases at J, with 16 bases between. The CDR3 extends over 15 amino acids. Germline-derived CDR1 and CDR2 are MDHEN and SYDVKM. Written as DNA, the CDR3 is TGTGCCAGCAGCCACGGGACCGCCGGGAACTATGGCTACACCTTC. It codes for CASSHGTAGNYGYTF.

Regarding this clone: Being one base from a much bigger clone, this may be a read error. Other DNA variants within this sample encode the same CDR3. The chain has TRBV7-3 and TRBJ2-5, with 7 nucleotides matching TRBD1. Germline V gene sequence: CDR1 SGHTA, CDR2 FQGTGA. The CDR3 runs 13 residues. V trimming: 5 bases; J trimming: 2 bases; junction bases outside the gene matches: 2. This CDR3 is CASSRDRQETQYF. As DNA, the CDR3 is TGTGCCAGCAGCCGGGACAGACAAGAGACCCAGTACTTC.

The chain carries TRBV6-5 and TRBJ2-3; possibly TRBD2 for D (6 bases). The germline CDR1 and CDR2 sequences are MNHEY and SVGAGI. The CDR3 spans 15 residues. Trimming took off 4 bases at V and 4 bases at J, with 15 bases between the two ends. CDR3 sequence (DNA): TGTGCCAGCAGTTTTAGCGGAAACTTTCCAGATACGCAGTATTTT. It yields the protein CASSFSGNFPDTQYF.

The DNA for the CDR3 is TGCGCCAGCAGCTTGGTCCCACAGGGGGATACGCAGTATTTT. Its translation is CASSLVPQGDTQYF. The chain is built from TRBV5-1 and TRBJ2-3; 7 nucleotides align to TRBD1. CDR3 size: 14 residues. V lost 0 bases and J lost 6; bases outside the gene matches: 4. Germline values: CDR1 SGHRS, CDR2 YFSETQ.